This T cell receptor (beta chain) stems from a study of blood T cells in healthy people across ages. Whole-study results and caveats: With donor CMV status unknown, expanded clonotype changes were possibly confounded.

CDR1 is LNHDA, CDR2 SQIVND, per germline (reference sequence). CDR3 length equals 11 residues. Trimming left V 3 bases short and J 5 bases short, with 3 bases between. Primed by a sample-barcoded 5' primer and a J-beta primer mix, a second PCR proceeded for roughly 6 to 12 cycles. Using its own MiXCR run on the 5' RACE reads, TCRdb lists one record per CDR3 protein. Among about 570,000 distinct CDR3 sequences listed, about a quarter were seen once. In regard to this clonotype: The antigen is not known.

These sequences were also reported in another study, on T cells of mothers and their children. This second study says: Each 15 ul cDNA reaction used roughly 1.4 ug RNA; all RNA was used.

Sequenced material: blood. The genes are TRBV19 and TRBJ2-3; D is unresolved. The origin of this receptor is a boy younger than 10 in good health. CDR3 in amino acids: CASSMGDTQYF. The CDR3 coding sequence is TGTGCCAGTAGTATGGGAGATACGCAGTATTTT. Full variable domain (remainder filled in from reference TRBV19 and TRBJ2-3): DGGITQSPKYLFRKEGQNVTLSCEQNLNHDAMYWYRQDPGQGLRLIYYSQIVNDFQKGDIAEGYSVSREKKESFPLTVTSAQKNPTAFYLCASSMGDTQYFGPGTRLTVL.